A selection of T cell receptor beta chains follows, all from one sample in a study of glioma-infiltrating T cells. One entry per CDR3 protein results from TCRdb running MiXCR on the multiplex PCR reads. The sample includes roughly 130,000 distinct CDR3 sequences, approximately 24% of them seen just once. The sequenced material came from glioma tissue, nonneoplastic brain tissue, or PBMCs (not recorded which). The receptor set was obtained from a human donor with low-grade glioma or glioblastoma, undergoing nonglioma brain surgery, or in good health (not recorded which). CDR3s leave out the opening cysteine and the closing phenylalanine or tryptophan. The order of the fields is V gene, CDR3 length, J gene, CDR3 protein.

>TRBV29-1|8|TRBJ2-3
SVGQATQY
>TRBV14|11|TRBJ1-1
ASSPLILGEAF
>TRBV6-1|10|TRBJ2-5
ASRTGERTQY
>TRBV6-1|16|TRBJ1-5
ASSEAQGAIISNQPQH
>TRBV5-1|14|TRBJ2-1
ASSSAPGPGPNEQF
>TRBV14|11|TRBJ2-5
ASSQELVETQH
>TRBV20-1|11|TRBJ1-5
SGADYINQPQH
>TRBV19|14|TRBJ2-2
ASSINRGRGTGELF
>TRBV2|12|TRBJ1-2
ASSRDSSIYGYT
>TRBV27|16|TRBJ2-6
ASSLTGEGNSGANVLT
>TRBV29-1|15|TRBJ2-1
SVEENLAGGLSNEQF
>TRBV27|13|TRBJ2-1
ASSFGPKRYNEQF
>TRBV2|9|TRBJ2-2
ASKREWELF
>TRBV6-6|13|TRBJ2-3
AGSSRGSSTDTQY
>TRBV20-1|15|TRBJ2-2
SARAPTSGVNTGEMF
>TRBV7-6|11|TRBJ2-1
ASSLTTGNEQF
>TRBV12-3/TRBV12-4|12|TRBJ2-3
ASSLLDPTDTQY
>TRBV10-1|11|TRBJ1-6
ASSESASSPLH
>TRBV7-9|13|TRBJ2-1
ASSLVGVACNEQF
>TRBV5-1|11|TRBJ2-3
ASSTAVTDTQY
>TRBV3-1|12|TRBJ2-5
ASSSTEVQETQY
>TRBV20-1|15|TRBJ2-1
SAIPIGGRFIGYEQF
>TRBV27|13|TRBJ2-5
ASSAGLRSGMAQY
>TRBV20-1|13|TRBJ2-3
SASGDRSFTDTQY
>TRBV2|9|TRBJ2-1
ARRMRNKQF
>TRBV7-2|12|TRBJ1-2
ASSLDRGGGGYT
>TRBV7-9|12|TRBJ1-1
ASSLALGNTEAF
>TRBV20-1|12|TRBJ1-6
SARDRTVNSPLH
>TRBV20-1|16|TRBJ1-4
SASTGTGGIATNEKLF
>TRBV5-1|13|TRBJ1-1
ASSLVGTMNTEAF
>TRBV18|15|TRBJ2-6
ASSPRGSYSGANVLT
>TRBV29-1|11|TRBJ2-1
SVGDGAGNEQF
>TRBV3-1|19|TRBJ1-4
ASSQDPGPHRTSATNEKLF
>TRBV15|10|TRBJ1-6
ATSLANSPLH
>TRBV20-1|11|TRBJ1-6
SARRAKDSPLH
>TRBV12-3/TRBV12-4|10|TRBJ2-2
ASSFGNGELF
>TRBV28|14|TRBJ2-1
ASSLYSGSSYNEQF
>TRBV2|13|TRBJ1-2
ATVDPSFTNYGYT
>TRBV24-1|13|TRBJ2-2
ATTQAGANTGELF
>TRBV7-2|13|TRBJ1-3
ASSLQVHSGNTIY
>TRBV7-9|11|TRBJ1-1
ASSTTVNTEAF
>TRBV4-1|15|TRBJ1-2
ASSPRMGDRGYYGYT
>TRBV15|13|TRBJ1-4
ATSPGGATNEKLF
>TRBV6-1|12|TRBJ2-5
ASSPPGGPETQY
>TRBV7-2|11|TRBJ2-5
ASSFGLQETQY
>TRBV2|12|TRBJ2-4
ASSEWWAKNIQY
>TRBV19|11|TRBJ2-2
ASLLHEAGELF
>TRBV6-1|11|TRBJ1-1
ASRANRGTEAF